The present entry profiles one T cell receptor (beta chain) with its context. Its antigen is unknown. There are no base qualities to consult, and no much larger clone falls within one base. The sample comes from a study of shared clonotypes between healthy human individuals (TCRdb year 2020). At the level of the whole study: A couple of women and a few men aged 18 to 49 years were included in the cohort. To increase sequencing depth and limit assay-specific biases, different laboratories used diverse techniques to prepare libraries and sequence TCR repertoires. Leukapheresis yielded between about 0.94 and 8.9 billion PBMCs per donor. For each donor, CD4 naive and CD4 memory were each run on three plates, CD8 naive on two plates, and CD8 memory on one plate. To estimate repertoire size and how much clonotype sharing occurs between individuals, the study deeply sequenced the blood TCR repertoires of five healthy adults.

CD8 naive samples were CD45RO-negative cells positively selected for CCR7, giving a CD45RA+CCR7+ population that excluded TemRA cells. Donors were healthy HIV-negative adults with no recently reported acute infections or vaccinations. Every donor was a Caucasian adult residing in Nashville, Tennessee, USA. Blood was collected by leukapheresis, and PBMCs were isolated by Ficoll-Histopaque density gradient centrifugation and then cryopreserved in liquid nitrogen vapor phase. Analytical flow cytometry was used to check the purity and quantity of every magnetically sorted T cell population. Each sorted fraction had its genomic DNA isolated and then quantified by UV absorbance on a Nanodrop 2000c. TCR CDR3 regions were amplified from genomic DNA by multiplex PCR using the deep immunoSEQ assay. Extracted genomic DNA from each cell subset was spread evenly across all wells of several immunoSEQ 96-well plates, with each plate serving as a replicate. For sorted subsets, each replicate PCR was loaded with 200 ng genomic DNA, equivalent to 30,000 or so T cell genomes. The purified libraries were quantified using a Qubit 3.0 fluorometer, sized with a Bioanalyzer 2100, and then quantified again using the KAPA Library Quantification kit. Every immunoSEQ 96-well plate was sequenced on a dedicated single-read 150-cycle Illumina NextSeq 550 flow cell. Per the source publication's procedure: Because the immunoSEQ output held only junctional sequences and lacked quality scores, the filtering could not match the filtering applied to full-length reads. To assign V/J genes and CDR3, sequences were annotated using PyIR, a Python wrapper for IgBLAST v1.9, with IMGT germline references. Reads with weak V/J assignments (E-value above 1e-6), missing CDR3, stop codons, out-of-frame junctions, or ambiguous translated residues were removed. V3J clonotypes were defined by identical inferred V gene, J gene, and CDR3 amino acid sequence. To compute the percentage overlap between repertoires, the number of shared unique clonotypes was divided by the size of the smaller repertoire. RTK rarefaction, the Chao1 estimator, and Recon v2.1 estimates of unobserved clonotypes were used to assess repertoire richness. Generation probabilities were computed with OLGA for all TCRbeta clonotypes obtained by the gDNA method from a few donors. The table was pulled from immuneACCESS by TCRdb, which kept in-frame rearrangements only. Such tables lose some clones; where checked, under half of the loss comes from unresolved V genes, and the rest has no known cause. Clonal size and the V and J genes are those of that table, whereas D and trimming came from the DNA. The sample table records roughly 2,000,000 clones; 80% to 95% of these occur just once. The ten largest clonotypes hold 1.5% to 2% of the sample.

The germline V gene supplies CDR1 SGHTA and CDR2 FQGNSA. Trimming accounts for 5 bases at V and 7 bases at J, while the number of junction bases matched to no gene is 14. CDR3 length: 16 amino acids, cysteine to phenylalanine. Only the CDR3 portion is preserved as DNA: 48 bases, with reading frame beginning at the first base. What the research found in general, with its limitations: Pairwise subsampling led to the expectation that sequencing depth would affect the degree of clonotype sharing among donors. Incomplete sequencing was indicated by rarefaction of sorted-subset datasets, despite the large sequencing depth. The small number of donors limited the genetic and exposure-history diversity represented. Clonotypes shared by all four sorted-subset donors showed higher generation probabilities than non-shared clonotypes. Across several donors, around 5% of naive CD4, around 3.3% of naive CD8, about 2.3% of memory CD4, and 0.3% to 0.45% of memory CD8 clonotypes were shared. Sampling was restricted to blood, and TCR repertoires in tissues likely differ from the TCR repertoires found in blood. Naive subsets generally had larger estimated clonotype richness than memory subsets did.

The sequencing sample was made of naive CD8+ T cells from PBMCs. This sample's cell subset or site label indicates: CD45RA+CCR7+. This sequence was found in a man aged 18 to 30 in good health. Some clones in this sample may be carry-over from other donors' samples. The chain is made from TRBV7-2 and TRBJ2-1, with 7 middle bases fitting TRBD1. The DNA is as follows: TGTGCCAGCAGCCCCGGGACAGCTTTTTCGGTAAATGAGCAGTTCTTC. The encoded protein is CASSPGTAFSVNEQFF.